The sample holds one count of the clone carrying this T cell receptor (beta chain). Its antigen remains unidentified. This entry is derived from a study of shared clonotypes between healthy human individuals. Broader study findings: Blood was the sole source, and tissue repertoires probably differ. Genetic and exposure-history diversity was limited by the small donor number. Depth was large, yet rarefaction showed that sorted-subset sequencing was incomplete.

This CDR3 spans 13 amino acids. V lost 3 bases to trimming and J lost 4 bases, with 10 bases between them. From germline, CDR1 is SGHNT and CDR2 YYREEE (reference sequence). Repertoires were generated with immunoSEQ multiplex PCR, while TCRdb's copy carries only in-frame clones and drops some. The sample consists of about 1.5 million clones, 96% of them appearing once. This sequence originates from a man aged 25-45 years in good health. Sequencing used naive CD4+ T cells sorted from blood. This sample's subset: CD45RA+ positively selected. V and J are TRBV5-4 and TRBJ1-1; D is unresolved. The CDR3 protein is CASSWMDSTEAFF. The DNA for the CDR3 is TGTGCCAGCAGCTGGATGGACTCCACTGAAGCTTTCTTT.